There are a few counts of the clone carrying this T cell receptor (beta chain). V was shortened by 4 bases and J by 4 bases, with 10 bases between the two germline ends. Germline CDR1 and CDR2: ENHRY and SYGVKD. This CDR3 has 13 residues. Source study methods: Amplification with reference gene primers provided the estimates of nucleated cell counts. Profiling relied on immunoSEQ multiplex PCR, and the TCRdb table lists in-frame clones only, not all of them. V and J calls and clone size follow that table, whereas D and trimming were derived from the DNA. The sample carries 210,000 or so clones, 84% recorded once. The data belong to a study of blood T cell repertoires in COVID-19. Looking at the study overall: Sites in the United States, Italy and Spain provided acute and convalescent COVID-19 samples. PBMCs, B-cell-depleted T cells, or T cells provided the cDNA or gDNA that made up the material.

Participant-given clinical history determined each cohort assignment. The rearrangement joins TRBV10-3 to TRBJ2-5, with D unresolved. The receptor was derived from a man aged 60 to 69 who had recovered from COVID-19. The sample consisted of PBMCs or T cells enriched from blood (not recorded which). CDR3 residues: CAISAGRGETQYF. The DNA for the CDR3 is TGTGCCATCAGTGCCGGCAGAGGAGAGACCCAGTACTTC.